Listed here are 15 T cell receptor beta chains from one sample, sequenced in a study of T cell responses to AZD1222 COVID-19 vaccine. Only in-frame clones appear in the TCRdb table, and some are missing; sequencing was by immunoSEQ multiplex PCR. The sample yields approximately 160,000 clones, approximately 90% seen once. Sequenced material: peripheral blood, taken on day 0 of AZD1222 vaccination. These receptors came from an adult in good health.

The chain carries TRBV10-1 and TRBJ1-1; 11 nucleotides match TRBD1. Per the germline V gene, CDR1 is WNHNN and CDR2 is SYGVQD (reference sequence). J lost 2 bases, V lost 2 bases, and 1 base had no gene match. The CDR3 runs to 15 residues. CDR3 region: CASSEGTGGNTEAFF. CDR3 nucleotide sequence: TGCGCCAGCAGTGAGGGGACAGGGGGTAACACTGAAGCTTTCTTT.

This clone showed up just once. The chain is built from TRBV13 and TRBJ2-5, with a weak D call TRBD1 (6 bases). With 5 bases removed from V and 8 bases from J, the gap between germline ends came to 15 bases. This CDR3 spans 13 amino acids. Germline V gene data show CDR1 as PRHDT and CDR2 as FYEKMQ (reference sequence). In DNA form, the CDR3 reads TGTGCCAGCAGCGACCTGGACAGTCCCACCCAGTACTTC. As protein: CASSDLDSPTQYF.

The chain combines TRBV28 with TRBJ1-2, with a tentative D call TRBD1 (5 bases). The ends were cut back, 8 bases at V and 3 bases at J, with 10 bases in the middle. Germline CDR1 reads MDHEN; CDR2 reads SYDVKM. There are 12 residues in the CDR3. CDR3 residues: CASSRGYYGYTF. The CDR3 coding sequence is TGTGCCAGCTCAAGGGGCTACTATGGCTACACCTTC.

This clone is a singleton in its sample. CDR3 region: CASSYLLAGDRDQETQYF. The CDR3 DNA follows: TGTGCCAGCAGTTACCTCCTCGCGGGGGACAGGGATCAAGAGACCCAGTACTTC. This sequence joins TRBV6-2 or TRBV6-3 and TRBJ2-5; TRBD1 matches 9 bases. The germline V gene has CDR1 MNHEY and CDR2 SVGEGT. The V segment lost 2 bases and the J segment 2 bases; nucleotides outside the gene matches: 12. The CDR3 runs 18 residues.

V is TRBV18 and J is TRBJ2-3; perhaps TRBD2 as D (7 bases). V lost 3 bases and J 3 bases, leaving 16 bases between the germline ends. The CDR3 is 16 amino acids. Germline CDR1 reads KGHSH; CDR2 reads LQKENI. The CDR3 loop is CASSPMEGGLTDTQYF. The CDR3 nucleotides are TGTGCCAGCTCACCTATGGAGGGGGGGCTAACAGATACGCAGTATTTT.

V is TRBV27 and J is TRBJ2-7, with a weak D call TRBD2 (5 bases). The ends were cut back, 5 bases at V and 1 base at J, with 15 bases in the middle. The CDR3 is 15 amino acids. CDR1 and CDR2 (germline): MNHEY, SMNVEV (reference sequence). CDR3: CASSRPRTGSYEQYF. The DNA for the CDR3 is TGTGCCAGCAGTAGACCCCGGACGGGGTCCTACGAGCAGTACTTC.

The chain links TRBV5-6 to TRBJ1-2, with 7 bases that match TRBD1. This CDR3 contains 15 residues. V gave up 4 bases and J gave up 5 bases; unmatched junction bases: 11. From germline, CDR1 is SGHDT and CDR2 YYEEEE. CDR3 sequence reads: CASSKQGPGGYGYTF. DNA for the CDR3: TGTGCCAGCAGCAAACAGGGGCCGGGGGGTTATGGCTACACCTTC.

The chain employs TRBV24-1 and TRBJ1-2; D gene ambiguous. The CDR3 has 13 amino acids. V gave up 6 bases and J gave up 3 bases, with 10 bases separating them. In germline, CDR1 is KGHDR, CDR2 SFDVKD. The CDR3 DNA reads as TGTGCCACCAGTCTTGGGGAGGACTATGGCTACACCTTC. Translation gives CATSLGEDYGYTF.

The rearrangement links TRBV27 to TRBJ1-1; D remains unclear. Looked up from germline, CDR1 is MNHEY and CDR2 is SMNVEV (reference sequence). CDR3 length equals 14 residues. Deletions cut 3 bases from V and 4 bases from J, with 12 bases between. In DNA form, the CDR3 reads TGTGCCAGCAGTTTCGTTCTGGGGTCCACTGAAGCTTTCTTT. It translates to CASSFVLGSTEAFF.

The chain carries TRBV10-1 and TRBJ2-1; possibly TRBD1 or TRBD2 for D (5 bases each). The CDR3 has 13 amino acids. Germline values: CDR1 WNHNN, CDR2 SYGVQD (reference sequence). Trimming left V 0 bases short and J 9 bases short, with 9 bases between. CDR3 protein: CASSESGVGEQFF. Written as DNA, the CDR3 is TGCGCCAGCAGTGAGTCGGGGGTTGGTGAGCAGTTCTTC.

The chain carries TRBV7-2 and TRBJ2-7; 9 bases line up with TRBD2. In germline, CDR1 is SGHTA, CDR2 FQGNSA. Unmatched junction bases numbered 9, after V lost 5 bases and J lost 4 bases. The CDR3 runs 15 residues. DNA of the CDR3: TGTGCCAGCAGCCCTATCCTCCTAGCGGGGTACGAGCAGTACTTC. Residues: CASSPILLAGYEQYF.

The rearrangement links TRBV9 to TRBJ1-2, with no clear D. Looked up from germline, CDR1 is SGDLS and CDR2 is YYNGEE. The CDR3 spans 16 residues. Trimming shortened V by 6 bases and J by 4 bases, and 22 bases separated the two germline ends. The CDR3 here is CASTPGQRPSAYGYTF. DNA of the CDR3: TGTGCCAGCACCCCCGGCCAGAGACCGAGCGCCTATGGCTACACCTTC.

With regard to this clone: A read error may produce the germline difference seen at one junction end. Written as DNA, the CDR3 is TGTGCTAGCAGCCGCGGGACTAGGGCCCATGAGCAGTTCTTC. The encoded protein is CASSRGTRAHEQFF. V gene TRBV7-7 combines with J gene TRBJ2-1, with TRBD2 matching 8 bases. CDR1 SSHAT and CDR2 FNYEAQ come from the germline V gene (reference sequence). There are 14 residues in the CDR3.

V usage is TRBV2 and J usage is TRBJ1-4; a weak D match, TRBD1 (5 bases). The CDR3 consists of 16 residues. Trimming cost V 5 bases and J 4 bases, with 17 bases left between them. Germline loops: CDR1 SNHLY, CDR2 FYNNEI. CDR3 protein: CASSFYRGLINEKLFF. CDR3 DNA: TGTGCCAGCAGTTTTTATCGGGGACTTATTAATGAAAAACTGTTTTTT.

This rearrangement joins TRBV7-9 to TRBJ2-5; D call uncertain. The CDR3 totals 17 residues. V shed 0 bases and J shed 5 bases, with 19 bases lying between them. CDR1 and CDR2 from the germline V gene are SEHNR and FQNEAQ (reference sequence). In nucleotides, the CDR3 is TGTGCCAGCAGCTTAGCAGTGGTAGGGTCCTCCCTTGAGACCCAGTACTTC. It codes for CASSLAVVGSSLETQYF.